This passage covers 29 T cell receptor beta chains from one sample sequenced in a study of CD8 T cells in ankylosing spondylitis. Each CDR3 protein gets one entry after TCRdb re-called the 5' RACE reads with MiXCR. The table has about 140,000 distinct CDR3 sequences, 6% to 8.5% seen once; the top ten hold roughly 12%. Sequenced material: blood, either unsorted or a sorted T cell fraction (not recorded which). The receptors here all came from a female donor with ankylosing spondylitis or in good health (not recorded which).

The CDR3: CATSRDLGRGSYEQYF. The CDR3 nucleotides are TGTGCCACCAGCAGAGATCTCGGCAGGGGCTCCTACGAGCAGTACTTC. This chain joins TRBV15 and TRBJ2-7; maybe TRBD1 (6 bases). With 0 bases removed from V and 0 bases from J, the gap between germline ends came to 12 bases. This CDR3 region has 16 residues. Germline CDR1 LNHNV, CDR2 YYDKDF (reference sequence).

At least ten counts were recorded for this clonotype. J is TRBJ2-1 and V is TRBV4-2; the D is unclear. From germline, CDR1 is LGHNA and CDR2 YNFKEQ. The CDR3 length is 13 residues. V lost 1 base and J lost 7, with 8 bases in between. CDR3 amino acids: CASSQAQANEQFF. CDR3 in DNA: TGTGCCAGCAGCCAAGCGCAAGCGAATGAGCAGTTCTTC.

This clonotype has a count of ten or more. This chain links TRBV4-3 with TRBJ2-2; 7 bases match TRBD1. This CDR3 region has 14 residues. With V trimmed by 4 bases and J by 4 bases, 3 bases remained unmatched. Germline V gene data show CDR1 as LGHNA and CDR2 as YSLEER. The CDR3: CASSLAGGTGELFF. The CDR3 nucleotides read TGCGCCAGCAGCCTCGCAGGGGGCACCGGGGAGCTGTTTTTT.

This clonotype was seen a handful of times. This chain uses TRBV6-1 with TRBJ1-4; a weak D match, TRBD1 (5 bases). This CDR3 spans 14 amino acids. The germline V and J ends were trimmed by 2 bases and 3 bases, with 7 bases remaining between them. The V gene's germline CDR1 is MNHNS and CDR2 SASEGT. This chain's CDR3 is CASSERQSNEKLFF. In nucleotides, the CDR3 is TGTGCCAGCAGTGAAAGACAGTCTAATGAAAAACTGTTTTTT.

The gene calls are TRBV4-1 and TRBJ1-3; D gene unclear. V was cut by 0 bases and J by 4 bases, with 16 bases left in between. Germline values: CDR1 MGHRA, CDR2 YSYEKL. This CDR3 is 17 amino acids long. The CDR3 reads CASSQDISGGPGNTIYF. DNA for the CDR3: TGCGCCAGCAGCCAAGATATATCAGGAGGGCCCGGAAACACCATATATTTT.

V gene TRBV30 combines with J gene TRBJ2-2; D not resolved. Germline CDR1 GTSNPN, CDR2 SVGIG (reference sequence). V lost 2 bases and J lost 1, with 5 bases in between. CDR3 length: 13 residues. CDR3 nucleotide sequence: TGTGCCTGGAGTCCCATGAACACCGGGGAGCTGTTTTTT. Its protein is CAWSPMNTGELFF.

In this sample, this clonotype turned up many times. The chain employs TRBV5-5 and TRBJ1-2, with 10 nucleotides matching TRBD1. J lost 4 bases, V lost 0 bases, and 6 bases had no gene match. The CDR3 loop spans 16 amino acids. Germline V gene lookup returns CDR1 SGHKS and CDR2 YYEKEE (reference sequence). CDR3 protein: CASSLGDRGLSYGYTF. DNA for the CDR3: TGTGCCAGCAGCTTGGGGGACAGGGGTTTGAGCTATGGCTACACCTTC.

The sample holds many counts of this clonotype. The rearrangement links TRBV2 to TRBJ1-3, with unresolved D. Germline V gene sequence: CDR1 SNHLY, CDR2 FYNNEI. The CDR3 sequence is 11 residues long. V shed 6 bases and J shed 4 bases, with 4 bases lying between them. The CDR3 DNA reads as TGTGCCAGCAGCAAAGGAAACACCATATATTTT. Translating gives CASSKGNTIYF.

The chain has TRBV10-3 and TRBJ1-1; D is ambiguous. The CDR3 length is 14 residues. The germline V gene has CDR1 ENHRY and CDR2 SYGVKD. The V and J ends lost 0 bases and 1 base respectively, with 6 bases between them. The CDR3 spells CAISESVQNTEAFF. The CDR3 nucleotides read TGTGCCATCAGTGAGTCGGTTCAGAACACTGAAGCTTTCTTT.

This clonotype was observed at least ten times. The J gene is TRBJ1-6, the V gene TRBV30; D unresolved. Trimming cost V 2 bases and J 5 bases, with 10 bases left between them. CDR3 length: 14 amino acids. Per germline, CDR1 GTSNPN and CDR2 SVGIG (reference sequence). The CDR3 spells CAWSSITNNSPLHF. The CDR3 nucleotides read TGTGCCTGGAGTTCCATTACGAATAATTCACCCCTCCACTTT. Together with reference TRBV30 and TRBJ1-6, the CDR3 gives the full variable domain: SQTIHQWPATLVQPVGSPLSLECTVEGTSNPNLYWYRQAAGRGLQLLFYSVGIGQISSEVPQNLSASRPQDRQFILSSKKLLLSDSGFYLCAWSSITNNSPLHFGNGTRLTVT.

Remarks on this clonotype: A much larger clone sits a single nucleotide away, making a read error possible. CDR3 region: CASIKSGSLNEQFF. The CDR3, as DNA: TGTGCCAGCATAAAGAGTGGCAGTCTCAATGAGCAGTTCTTC. The rearrangement links TRBV7-3 to TRBJ2-1, with unresolved D. Germline assignment: CDR1 SGHTA and CDR2 FQGTGA. The CDR3 loop spans 14 amino acids. V was pared by 7 bases and J by 6 bases, with 16 bases between.

This clonotype has ten or more counts. The rearrangement links TRBV4-2 to TRBJ2-7, with D maybe TRBD1 (5 bases). CDR3 length: 13 residues. V was cut by 3 bases and J by 2 bases, with 8 bases left in between. Germline CDR1 and CDR2: LGHNA and YNFKEQ. CDR3 protein: CASSHTGAYEQYF. The CDR3 DNA reads TGTGCCAGCAGCCACACAGGCGCCTACGAGCAGTACTTC.

This clonotype was detected ten times or more. V and J are TRBV4-3 and TRBJ1-3, with 7 bases identical to TRBD1. CDR3 length equals 13 residues. Germline V CDR1 and CDR2: LGHNA, YSLEER. Losses at the gene ends were 0 bases for V and 13 bases for J; bases not matched to a gene: 6. CDR3 nucleotide sequence: TGCGCCAGCAGCCAAGAACAGTTGGGACAGATATATTTT. Its protein product is CASSQEQLGQIYF.

This chain joins TRBV7-2 and TRBJ2-3; D unclear. Trimming took off 0 bases at V and 0 bases at J, with 10 bases between the two ends. The CDR3 covers 16 residues. Germline V lookup: CDR1 SGHTA, CDR2 FQGNSA. CDR3 bases: TGTGCCAGCAGCTTAGCCCCTTCCAGTAGCACAGATACGCAGTATTTT. Translated, it gives CASSLAPSSSTDTQYF.

This clonotype has ten or more counts. The chain employs TRBV6-2 or TRBV6-3 and TRBJ1-1; possibly TRBD1 for D (5 bases). Trimming removed 2 bases at V and 1 base at J, with 14 bases between. The CDR3 contains 16 residues. CDR1 and CDR2 from the germline V gene are MNHEY and SVGEGT. CDR3 nucleotides: TGTGCCAGCAGTTACCGGAGGGGCCAAGGGAACACTGAAGCTTTCTTT. Translated, it gives CASSYRRGQGNTEAFF.

Only a few counts were recorded for this clonotype. With a much larger clone just one base away, this may be a read error. V usage is TRBV11-2 and J usage is TRBJ2-1; D is possibly TRBD2 (6 bases). The V end lost 5 bases, the J end lost 0 bases, and 11 bases lay between the germline ends. The CDR3 totals 15 residues. The germline V gene has CDR1 SGHAT and CDR2 FQNNGV. CDR3 nucleotide sequence: TGTGCCAGCAGCCAGGACGGGAGCTCCTACAATGAGCAGTTCTTC. This translates into CASSQDGSSYNEQFF.

This clonotype was counted ten times or more. The V call is TRBV12-3 or TRBV12-4, the J call TRBJ1-5; tentatively, D is TRBD1 (6 bases). CDR3 size: 16 residues. The ends were cut back, 4 bases at V and 2 bases at J, with 15 bases in the middle. The CDR3 loop reads CASSSPAGQGNQPQHF. DNA for the CDR3: TGTGCCAGCAGTTCCCCAGCGGGACAAGGCAATCAGCCCCAGCATTTT.

This clonotype was seen repeatedly, ten times or more. This sequence joins TRBV4-2 and TRBJ2-2; a weak D match, TRBD1 (6 bases). CDR3 size: 16 residues. Germline V gene sequence: CDR1 LGHNA, CDR2 YNFKEQ. The V end lost 1 base, the J end lost 4 bases, and 13 bases lay between the germline ends. The CDR3 here is CASSQAAGVRTGELFF. The CDR3 bases are TGTGCCAGCAGCCAAGCGGCAGGGGTACGCACCGGGGAGCTGTTTTTT.

This clonotype was seen ten or more times. The chain has TRBV20-1 and TRBJ2-2; 10 bases fit TRBD2. Germline CDR1 reads DFQATT; CDR2 reads SNEGSKA (reference sequence). CDR3 length equals 15 residues. Unmatched junction bases numbered 8, after V lost 6 bases and J lost 4 bases. CDR3 DNA sequence: TGCAGTGCACTTCTAGCGGGGGAACTCACCGGGGAGCTGTTTTTT. This encodes CSALLAGELTGELFF.

This clonotype was seen repeatedly, ten times or more. The rearrangement uses TRBV7-2 and TRBJ2-7; D is perhaps TRBD1 (6 bases). V was pared by 4 bases and J by 0 bases, with 10 bases between. Germline V gene sequence: CDR1 SGHTA, CDR2 FQGNSA. CDR3 size: 14 residues. This CDR3 reads CASSSGVASYEQYF. CDR3 coding DNA: TGTGCCAGCAGCTCAGGGGTGGCCTCCTACGAGCAGTACTTC.

This clonotype was seen at least ten times. The CDR3 is CSAESPFGGLFF. DNA of the CDR3: TGCAGCGCCGAAAGTCCTTTCGGAGGGCTGTTTTTT. The V gene is TRBV29-1, the J gene TRBJ2-2, with TRBD2 as a possible D gene (5 bases). The CDR3 sequence is 12 residues long. Looked up from germline, CDR1 is SQVTM and CDR2 is ANQGSEA. V was pared by 7 bases and J by 13 bases, with 19 bases between.

This clonotype was detected ten times or more. The rearrangement joins TRBV7-2 to TRBJ1-2; no clear D. Germline-derived CDR1 and CDR2 are SGHTA and FQGNSA. Trimming removed 1 base from V and 5 bases from J, with 11 bases in between. The CDR3 extends over 14 amino acids. Here the CDR3 DNA reads TGTGCCAGCAGCTTAGATCTCGCCCCTTATGGCTACACCTTC. This translates into CASSLDLAPYGYTF.

The V and J genes are TRBV6-1 and TRBJ2-7; 9 bases fit TRBD1. Germline V CDR1 and CDR2: MNHNS, SASEGT. This CDR3 region has 17 residues. V was pared by 6 bases and J by 2 bases, with 14 bases of the junction left unmatched. CDR3 loop: CASSRDLPGQGTYEQYF. The CDR3 DNA sequence: TGTGCCAGCAGCCGAGACCTACCGGGACAGGGTACCTACGAGCAGTACTTC.

As for this clonotype: A much larger clone sits a single nucleotide away, making a read error possible. The DNA for the CDR3 is TGTGCCAGCACCCGGTCCCCGGATGAGCAGCTCTTC. It encodes CASTRSPDEQLF. The gene calls are TRBV16 and TRBJ2-1; D call uncertain. Germline values: CDR1 KGHSY, CDR2 FQNENV. The CDR3 length is 12 residues. Complete variable domain (other parts from reference TRBV16 and TRBJ2-1): GEEVAQTPKHLVRGEGQKAKLYCAPIKGHSYVFWYQQVLKNEFKFLISFQNENVFDETGMPKERFSAKCLPNSPCSLEIQATKLEDSAVYFCASTRSPDEQLFGPGTRLTVL.

This clonotype was counted ten times or more. The rearrangement joins TRBV12-5 to TRBJ2-5; 7 nucleotides align to TRBD2. Germline V CDR1 and CDR2: LGHNT, FRNRAP. V lost 0 bases, J lost 2 bases, and 6 bases stayed unmatched. There are 16 residues in the CDR3. The CDR3 here is CASGLVRASGQETQYF. CDR3 nucleotide sequence: TGTGCTAGTGGTTTGGTACGGGCTAGCGGACAAGAGACCCAGTACTTC.

Many counts were recorded for this clonotype. This rearrangement joins TRBV5-5 to TRBJ1-5; TRBD1 might be the D (5 bases). V shed 4 bases and J shed 0 bases, with 11 bases lying between them. In germline, CDR1 is SGHKS, CDR2 YYEKEE (reference sequence). This CDR3 spans 15 amino acids. DNA of the CDR3: TGTGCCAGCAGCCCGGGACGGATTAGCAATCAGCCCCAGCATTTT. Its protein is CASSPGRISNQPQHF. Looking up the rest from reference TRBV5-5 and TRBJ1-5 gives the full variable domain: DAGVTQSPTHLIKTRGQQVTLRCSPISGHKSVSWYQQVLGQGPQFIFQYYEKEERGRGNFPDRFSARQFPNYSSELNVNALLLGDSALYLCASSPGRISNQPQHFGDGTRLSIL.

This clonotype was seen at least ten times. The rearrangement uses TRBV6-2 or TRBV6-3 and TRBJ1-5; D is ambiguous. V lost 10 bases and J 3 bases, leaving 10 bases between the germline ends. Germline values: CDR1 MNHEY, CDR2 SVGEGT. The CDR3 extends over 12 amino acids. The CDR3 protein is CATLDFNQPQHF. CDR3 coding DNA: TGTGCCACCCTGGACTTCAATCAGCCCCAGCATTTT.

This clonotype has ten or more counts. CDR3 nucleotides: TGCGCCAGCAGCTCCGGGGGGGTATACACAGATACGCAGTATTTT. Its protein product is CASSSGGVYTDTQYF. The chain uses TRBV5-1 and TRBJ2-3; 8 nucleotides line up with TRBD2. The CDR3 runs 15 residues. Germline loops: CDR1 SGHRS, CDR2 YFSETQ. The V and J ends lost 3 bases and 2 bases, in that order; junction bases with no gene match: 5.

This clonotype was recorded many times. The genes are TRBV12-3 or TRBV12-4 and TRBJ2-1; TRBD2 agrees at 8 bases. The CDR3 extends over 15 amino acids. Trimming at V came to 1 base and at J to 6 bases, leaving 5 bases not matched to a gene. CDR3 coding DNA: TGTGCCAGCAGTTTAGGAGCGGGGGCCCTCAATGAGCAGTTCTTC. Its protein product is CASSLGAGALNEQFF.